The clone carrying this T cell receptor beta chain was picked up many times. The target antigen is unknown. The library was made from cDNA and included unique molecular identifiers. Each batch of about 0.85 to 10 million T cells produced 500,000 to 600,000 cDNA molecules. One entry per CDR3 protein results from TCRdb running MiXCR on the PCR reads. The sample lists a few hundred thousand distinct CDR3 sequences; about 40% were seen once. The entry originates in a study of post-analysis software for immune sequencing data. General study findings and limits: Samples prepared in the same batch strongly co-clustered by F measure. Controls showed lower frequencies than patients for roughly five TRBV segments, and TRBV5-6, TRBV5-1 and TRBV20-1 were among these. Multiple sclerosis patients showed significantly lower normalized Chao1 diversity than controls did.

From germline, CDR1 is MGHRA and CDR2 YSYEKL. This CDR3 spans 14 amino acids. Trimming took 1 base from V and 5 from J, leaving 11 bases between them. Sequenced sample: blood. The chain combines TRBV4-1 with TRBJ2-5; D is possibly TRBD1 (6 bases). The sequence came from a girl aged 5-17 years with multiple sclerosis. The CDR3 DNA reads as TGCGCCAGCAGCCAAGTTGCAGGGGTGGAGACCCAGTACTTC. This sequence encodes CASSQVAGVETQYF.